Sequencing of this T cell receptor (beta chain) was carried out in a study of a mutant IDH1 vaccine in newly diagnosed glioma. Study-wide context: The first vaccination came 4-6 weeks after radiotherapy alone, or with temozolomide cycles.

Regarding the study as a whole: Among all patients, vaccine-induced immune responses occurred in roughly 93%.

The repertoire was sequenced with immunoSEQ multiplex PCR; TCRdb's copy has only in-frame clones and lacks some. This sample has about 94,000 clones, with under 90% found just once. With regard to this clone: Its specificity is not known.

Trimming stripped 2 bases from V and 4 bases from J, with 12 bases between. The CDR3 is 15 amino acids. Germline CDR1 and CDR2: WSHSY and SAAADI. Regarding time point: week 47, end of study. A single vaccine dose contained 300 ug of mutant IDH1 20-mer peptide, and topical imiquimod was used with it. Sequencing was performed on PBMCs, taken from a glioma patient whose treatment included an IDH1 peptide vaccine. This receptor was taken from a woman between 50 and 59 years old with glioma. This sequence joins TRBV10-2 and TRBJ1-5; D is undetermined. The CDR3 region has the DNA TGCGCCAGCAGTGAGGTGGACTTGAGGAATCAGCCCCAGCATTTT. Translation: CASSEVDLRNQPQHF.